The 9 T cell receptor beta chains below were found in one sample sequenced in a study of T cell responses to AZD1222 COVID-19 vaccine (dated by TCRdb to about 2021). Receptor amplification or capture employed the immunoSEQ multiplex PCR assay. TCRdb took over this immuneACCESS table, retaining in-frame rearrangements with V and J assigned. Such tables are incomplete; in checked studies, under half of the missing clones stem from an unresolved V gene, and the remainder is unexplained. The table for this sample lists more than 110,000 clones; nearly 95% of them were counted only once. The biggest ten clones account for 3.5% to 4.5% of the sample. In light of the paper, this sample's time point label describes: about 28 days (+/-7) after the second vaccine dose. The source material was peripheral blood, sampled 28 days after the second AZD1222 dose. Every receptor here comes from an adult who received the AZD1222 COVID-19 vaccine.

The J gene is TRBJ2-7, the V gene TRBV6-5; D perhaps matches TRBD1 (6 bases). Per the germline V gene, CDR1 is MNHEY and CDR2 is SVGAGI. Trimming pared 3 bases from V and 5 bases from J, leaving 11 bases between. The CDR3 runs 13 residues. CDR3 bases: TGTGCCAGCAGTTATCAACAGGGCCACGAGCAGTACTTC. Amino acids: CASSYQQGHEQYF.

V usage is TRBV9 and J usage is TRBJ2-1; TRBD2 aligns across 8 bases. In germline, CDR1 is SGDLS, CDR2 YYNGEE. The CDR3 runs to 16 residues. V shed 4 bases and J 4 bases; nucleotides not matched to a gene: 10. The CDR3 loop is CASSPRGSGAYNEQFF. The CDR3, as DNA: TGTGCCAGCAGCCCGAGGGGTAGCGGGGCTTACAATGAGCAGTTCTTC.

The chain uses TRBV29-1 and TRBJ1-2, with a tentative D call TRBD1 (5 bases). V dropped 1 base and J dropped 4 bases, with 10 bases sitting between them. Germline V gene lookup returns CDR1 SQVTM and CDR2 ANQGSEA. The CDR3 length is 13 residues. The CDR3 DNA sequence: TGCAGCGTTGAAGGGGGGAACTCCTATGGCTACACCTTC. Residues: CSVEGGNSYGYTF.

This clone was observed a single time. The V call is TRBV5-1, the J call TRBJ1-4; D gene ambiguous. The CDR3 consists of 15 residues. CDR1 is SGHRS and CDR2 is YFSETQ in the germline V gene. V was trimmed by 0 bases and J by 4 bases, leaving 10 bases between them. CDR3 coding DNA: TGCGCCAGCAGCTTGGGGGCCGCGGGTAATGAAAAACTGTTTTTT. It specifies CASSLGAAGNEKLFF.

CDR3 protein: CASSMDGRNTIYF. CDR3 nucleotides: TGTGCCAGTAGTATGGATGGGCGCAACACCATATATTTT. The chain combines TRBV19 with TRBJ1-3; D is undetermined. The CDR3 extends over 13 amino acids. Trimming took 3 bases from V and 7 from J, leaving 10 bases between them. CDR1 and CDR2 from the germline V gene are LNHDA and SQIVND (reference sequence).

This clone was seen once. The chain combines TRBV11-3 with TRBJ1-1; 8 bases match TRBD1. Germline V CDR1 and CDR2: SGHNT, YENEEA. Trimming removed 8 bases from V and 6 bases from J; junction bases left unmatched: 8. CDR3 length: 13 amino acids. The chain's CDR3 is CASQDRGGAEAFF. Written as DNA, the CDR3 is TGTGCCAGCCAAGACAGGGGTGGGGCTGAAGCTTTCTTT. The variable domain in full, with the rest retrieved from reference TRBV11-3 and TRBJ1-1, is EAGVVQSPRYKIIEKKQPVAFWCNPISGHNTLYWYLQNLGQGPELLIRYENEEAVDDSQLPKDRFSAERLKGVDSTLKIQPAELGDSAVYLCASQDRGGAEAFFGQGTRLTVV.

The rearrangement uses TRBV7-9 and TRBJ1-4; 7 bases are a match to TRBD1. In germline, CDR1 is SEHNR, CDR2 FQNEAQ (reference sequence). CDR3 length equals 14 residues. V was pared by 5 bases and J by 8 bases, with 8 bases of the junction left unmatched. The CDR3 nucleotides read TGTGCCAGCAGCCCGGACAGGTTTGGGGAAAAACTGTTTTTT. Translating it yields CASSPDRFGEKLFF.

This chain links TRBV29-1 with TRBJ1-1; TRBD1 matches at 7 bases. V trimming: 7 bases; J trimming: 1 base; junction bases outside the gene matches: 6. Germline CDR1 is SQVTM and CDR2 is ANQGSEA. This CDR3 region has 13 residues. In nucleotides, the CDR3 is TGCAGCGCCGCACAGGGGCCGAACACTGAAGCTTTCTTT. Translation gives CSAAQGPNTEAFF. Drawing the rest from reference TRBV29-1 and TRBJ1-1, the complete variable domain is SAVISQKPSRDICQRGTSLTIQCQVDSQVTMMFWYRQQPGQSLTLIATANQGSEATYESGFVIDKFPISRPNLTFSTLTVSNMSPEDSSIYLCSAAQGPNTEAFFGQGTRLTVV.

This sequence joins TRBV29-1 and TRBJ1-1, with unresolved D. Trimming pared 4 bases from V and 1 base from J, leaving 10 bases between. The CDR3 sequence is 13 residues long. The germline V gene encodes CDR1 SQVTM and CDR2 ANQGSEA. In nucleotides, the CDR3 is TGCAGCGTTGCTACGGTCGAGAACACTGAAGCTTTCTTT. It yields the protein CSVATVENTEAFF.